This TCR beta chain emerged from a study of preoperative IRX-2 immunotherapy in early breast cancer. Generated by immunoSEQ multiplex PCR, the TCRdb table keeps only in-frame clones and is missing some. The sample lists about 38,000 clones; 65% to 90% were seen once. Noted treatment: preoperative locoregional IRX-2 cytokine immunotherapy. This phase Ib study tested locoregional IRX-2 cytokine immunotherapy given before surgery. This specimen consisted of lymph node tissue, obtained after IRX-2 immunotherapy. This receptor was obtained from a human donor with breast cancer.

The CDR3 here is CASTLRGANTEAFF. DNA for the CDR3: TGTGCCAGCACATTAAGAGGGGCGAACACTGAAGCTTTCTTT. This chain links TRBV6-8 with TRBJ1-1; tentatively, D is TRBD1 (5 bases). CDR3 length equals 14 residues. Trimming stripped 7 bases from V and 1 base from J, with 13 bases between. CDR1 MNHGY and CDR2 SAAAGT come from the germline V gene.